One T cell receptor (beta chain) is described in this entry. Its target is not known. RNA, at 0.5 to 1 ug, was reverse transcribed with random hexamers. Across 54 Vbeta and 13 Jbeta, TCR beta CDR3 was amplified with immunoSEQ multiplex PCR. TCRdb reprocessed the immunoSEQ multiplex PCR reads with MiXCR, giving one entry per CDR3 protein. The repertoire holds approximately 120,000 distinct CDR3 sequences, with just under 95% as singletons. This sample is drawn from a study of CD8 T cells in Susac syndrome. Study-wide points: The study recognized that the number of individuals in its TCR sequencing and HLA analysis was relatively small.

The T cells that were sequenced for TCR beta were CD8+ and CD4+ cells from blood. Negative magnetic isolation gave CD8+ and CD4+ cells; FACS enriched CD8+ TEMRA. This sequence was found in a human donor in good health. The source material was CD4+ T cells from PBMCs.

CDR3 sequence reads: CSVEPWTAGHYEAFF. In nucleotides, the CDR3 is TGCAGCGTTGAACCGTGGACAGCTGGCCACTATGAAGCTTTCTTT. The rearrangement links TRBV29-1 to TRBJ1-1; tentative D call: TRBD1 (6 bases). With 2 bases removed from V and 7 bases from J, the gap between germline ends came to 20 bases. The CDR3 loop spans 15 amino acids. CDR1 is SQVTM and CDR2 is ANQGSEA in the germline V gene.